Below are 26 T cell receptor beta chains sequenced from a single sample in a study of T cell responses to AZD1222 COVID-19 vaccine. The repertoire was sequenced with immunoSEQ multiplex PCR; TCRdb's copy has only in-frame clones and lacks some. The top ten hold about 4.8% of the sample, which has roughly 100,000 clones, about 92% seen once. The source material was peripheral blood, sampled on day 0 of AZD1222 vaccination. Receptor source: an adult in good health.

The chain employs TRBV25-1 and TRBJ1-1; no reliable D call. V was pared by 2 bases and J by 0 bases, with 1 base between. Looked up from germline, CDR1 is MGHDK and CDR2 is SYGVNS. The CDR3 consists of 12 residues. The CDR3 loop is CASSEVNTEAFF. The CDR3 DNA is TGTGCCAGCAGTGAAGTGAACACTGAAGCTTTCTTT. Full variable domain (missing parts from reference TRBV25-1 and TRBJ1-1): EADIYQTPRYLVIGTGKKITLECSQTMGHDKMYWYQQDPGMELHLIHYSYGVNSTEKGDLSSESTVSRIRTEHFPLTLESARPSHTSQYLCASSEVNTEAFFGQGTRLTVV.

This chain joins TRBV6-1 and TRBJ2-7, with 8 positions matching TRBD1. J was trimmed by 4 bases and V by 0 bases; bases with no gene match: 8. Germline V gene data show CDR1 as MNHNS and CDR2 as SASEGT. CDR3 length: 16 amino acids. The CDR3 coding sequence is TGTGCCAGCAGTGAAGCGCGGTACAGGGGGTCTTACGAGCAGTACTTC. Its translation: CASSEARYRGSYEQYF.

The genes are TRBV4-2 and TRBJ1-2, with TRBD1 as a possible D gene (5 bases). Germline CDR1 reads LGHNA; CDR2 reads YNFKEQ. V lost 1 base and J 3 bases, leaving 12 bases between the germline ends. The length of the CDR3 is 15 residues. The CDR3 nucleotides read TGTGCCAGCAGCCAAGCTCAGCAGGGCGACTATGGCTACACCTTC. This encodes CASSQAQQGDYGYTF.

J is TRBJ1-2 and V is TRBV13; 12 bases are shared with TRBD1. The CDR3 spans 15 residues. Germline V gene data show CDR1 as PRHDT and CDR2 as FYEKMQ (reference sequence). Trimming at V came to 4 bases and at J to 5 bases, leaving 5 bases not matched to a gene. The CDR3: CASSSGTGGTYGYTF. CDR3 sequence (DNA): TGTGCCAGCAGCTCAGGGACAGGGGGCACATATGGCTACACCTTC.

The chain combines TRBV4-2 with TRBJ2-5; TRBD2 agrees at 7 bases. Germline CDR1 is LGHNA and CDR2 is YNFKEQ. CDR3 length equals 15 residues. V lost 2 bases, J lost 4 bases, and 7 bases stayed unmatched. In nucleotides, the CDR3 is TGTGCCAGCAGCCAATCTCGACTAGCAGGAGAGACCCAGTACTTC. The encoded protein is CASSQSRLAGETQYF.

The rearrangement uses TRBV5-5 and TRBJ1-1; D not resolved. Trimming left V 2 bases short and J 11 bases short, with 19 bases between. Per germline, CDR1 SGHKS and CDR2 YYEKEE (reference sequence). The CDR3 runs to 14 residues. The CDR3 DNA reads as TGTGCCAGCAGCTTTGGATCTAACGCAGAACGGGCTTTCTTT. It specifies CASSFGSNAERAFF.

V and J are TRBV18 and TRBJ1-1, with a possible D match to TRBD1 (5 bases). Germline CDR1 KGHSH, CDR2 LQKENI. The CDR3 extends over 15 amino acids. V shed 6 bases and J shed 6 bases, with 20 bases lying between them. This CDR3 reads CASSPGPGRDAEAFF. The CDR3 nucleotides read TGTGCCAGCTCTCCAGGACCAGGGAGGGACGCTGAAGCTTTCTTT.

The CDR3 loop is CASSQQGARGYTF. Here the CDR3 DNA reads TGTGCCAGCAGCCAACAGGGGGCGCGTGGCTACACCTTC. This chain links TRBV3-1 (or the pseudogene TRBV3-2) with TRBJ1-2; TRBD1 matches at 8 bases. The CDR3 sequence is 13 residues long. Germline CDR1 LGHDT, CDR2 YNNKEL (reference sequence). With V trimmed by 2 bases and J by 7 bases, 3 bases remained unmatched.

CDR3 DNA sequence: TGTGCCAGCAGGCCTTATCAGGGGGGCTACGAGCAGTACTTC. Translating it yields CASRPYQGGYEQYF. V and J are TRBV2 and TRBJ2-7, with a possible D match to TRBD1 (7 bases). The CDR3 is 14 residues long. Trimming pared 6 bases from V and 3 bases from J, leaving 15 bases between. Germline CDR1 SNHLY, CDR2 FYNNEI.

The chain employs TRBV3-1 (or the pseudogene TRBV3-2) and TRBJ1-1; D unclear. The CDR3 covers 13 residues. From germline, CDR1 is LGHDT and CDR2 YNNKEL (reference sequence). V lost 5 bases and J lost 3, with 10 bases in between. The CDR3 spells CASSGREDTEAFF. CDR3 coding DNA: TGTGCCAGCAGCGGTAGGGAGGACACTGAAGCTTTCTTT.

Only one count was recorded for this clone. The rearrangement uses TRBV29-1 and TRBJ1-3; 8 bases are a match to TRBD1. Germline lookup yields CDR1 SQVTM and CDR2 ANQGSEA. This CDR3 has 13 residues. V shed 7 bases and J 4 bases; nucleotides not matched to a gene: 6. The CDR3 sequence is CSAATGAGNTIYF. The CDR3 DNA follows: TGCAGCGCTGCGACAGGGGCGGGAAACACCATATATTTT.

The J gene is TRBJ2-7, the V gene TRBV6-2 or TRBV6-3; D call uncertain. Germline V gene data show CDR1 as MNHEY and CDR2 as SVGEGT. Trimming took 2 bases from V and 2 from J, leaving 13 bases between them. This CDR3 is 15 amino acids long. This chain's CDR3 is CASSYLGAPTYEQYF. CDR3 DNA sequence: TGTGCCAGCAGTTACCTAGGCGCACCTACCTACGAGCAGTACTTC.

The V gene is TRBV5-6, the J gene TRBJ2-1; D remains unclear. Germline assignment: CDR1 SGHDT and CDR2 YYEEEE. The V and J ends lost 2 bases and 9 bases respectively, with 6 bases between them. CDR3 length: 11 residues. The CDR3 nucleotides read TGTGCCAGCAGCTTAGACGTTGAGCAGTTCTTC. Its protein product is CASSLDVEQFF.

V usage is TRBV10-1 and J usage is TRBJ2-7, with D unclear. The ends were cut back, 4 bases at V and 0 bases at J, with 4 bases in the middle. CDR3 size: 12 residues. CDR1 and CDR2 (germline): WNHNN, SYGVQD (reference sequence). This chain's CDR3 is CASSASSYEQYF. CDR3 nucleotides: TGCGCCAGCAGTGCTAGCTCCTACGAGCAGTACTTC.

The count of this clone is one. This chain links TRBV5-6 with TRBJ2-5; weak D call: TRBD1 (5 bases). With 4 bases removed from V and 4 bases from J, the gap between germline ends came to 14 bases. The CDR3 has 14 amino acids. CDR1 is SGHDT, CDR2 YYEEEE, per germline. CDR3 amino acids: CASSRRQIAETQYF. The CDR3 DNA is TGTGCCAGCAGCCGTCGACAGATCGCAGAGACCCAGTACTTC.

The chain is built from TRBV27 and TRBJ2-3; D gene uncertain. Per the germline V gene, CDR1 is MNHEY and CDR2 is SMNVEV (reference sequence). V lost 6 bases, J lost 1 base, and 20 bases lay in between. The CDR3 extends over 17 amino acids. CDR3 coding DNA: TGTGCCAGCAGCCCAGACCCGACACCGGGTGGCACAGATACGCAGTATTTT. This codes for CASSPDPTPGGTDTQYF.

The chain recombines TRBV5-4 with TRBJ1-2; no definite D call. The CDR3 is 13 amino acids. Germline CDR1 reads SGHNT; CDR2 reads YYREEE (reference sequence). V lost 1 base and J lost 4, with 8 bases in between. The CDR3, as DNA: TGTGCCAGCAGCTTGTGGGGTTCCTATGGCTACACCTTC. Translated, it gives CASSLWGSYGYTF.

The J gene is TRBJ2-7, the V gene TRBV7-9; tentative D call: TRBD1 (6 bases). CDR1 is SEHNR, CDR2 FQNEAQ, per germline (reference sequence). Trimming removed 7 bases at V and 7 bases at J, with 14 bases between. This CDR3 region has 12 residues. CDR3 residues: CASKAGEREQYF. DNA of the CDR3: TGTGCCAGCAAGGCAGGGGAGAGGGAGCAGTACTTC. The full variable domain, completed using reference TRBV7-9 and TRBJ2-7, is DTGVSQNPRHKITKRGQNVTFRCDPISEHNRLYWYRQTLGQGPEFLTYFQNEAQLEKSRLLSDRFSAERPKGSFSTLEIQRTEQGDSAMYLCASKAGEREQYFGPGTRLTVT.

This sequence joins TRBV21-1 and TRBJ2-1; the table's D gene call, TRBD2, was not cross checked with the DNA. TRBV21-1 is assigned pseudogene status. This CDR3 is built from 14 residues. CDR3 coding DNA: TGTGCCCCCGCCTCGGGGGGCGGCTACAAAGAGCAGTTCTTC. This sequence encodes CAPASGGGYKEQFF.

The chain is built from TRBV5-1 and TRBJ2-1; D may match TRBD1 or TRBD2 (5 bases each). This CDR3 region has 14 residues. Germline assignment: CDR1 SGHRS and CDR2 YFSETQ. Trimming took 6 bases from V and 0 from J, leaving 10 bases between them. The CDR3 DNA reads as TGCGCCAGCAACTCAGGGAGCTCCTACAATGAGCAGTTCTTC. This translates into CASNSGSSYNEQFF.

J is TRBJ1-6 and V is TRBV28, with D uncertain. CDR3 size: 15 residues. Germline V lookup: CDR1 MDHEN, CDR2 SYDVKM. The V and J ends lost 3 bases and 4 bases respectively, with 10 bases between them. The CDR3 reads CASSFYFLYNSPLHF. CDR3 nucleotide sequence: TGTGCCAGCAGTTTCTATTTTCTGTATAATTCACCCCTCCACTTT. Using reference TRBV28 and TRBJ1-6 for the parts outside the CDR3, the full variable domain is DVKVTQSSRYLVKRTGEKVFLECVQDMDHENMFWYRQDPGLGLRLIYFSYDVKMKEKGDIPEGYSVSREKKERFSLILESASTNQTSMYLCASSFYFLYNSPLHFGNGTRLTVT.

This chain joins TRBV10-3 and TRBJ2-5; D may be TRBD2 (6 bases). There are 13 residues in the CDR3. Germline V gives CDR1 ENHRY, CDR2 SYGVKD. The V end was cut by 1 base, the J end by 6 bases, with 9 bases between. This CDR3 reads CAISEWRGQTQYF. The CDR3 DNA follows: TGTGCCATCAGTGAGTGGCGGGGTCAGACCCAGTACTTC.

The rearrangement links TRBV6-5 to TRBJ1-6, with 9 positions matching TRBD1. This CDR3 region has 15 residues. V gave up 5 bases and J gave up 7 bases; unmatched junction bases: 6. Germline CDR1 MNHEY, CDR2 SVGAGI. CDR3 amino acids: CASSPGQGWNSPLHF. The CDR3 DNA reads TGTGCCAGCAGTCCGGGACAGGGTTGGAATTCACCCCTCCACTTT.

The chain employs TRBV6-5 and TRBJ2-5; tentatively, D is TRBD2 (5 bases). V lost 8 bases and J lost 3, with 13 bases in between. The CDR3 is 13 residues long. CDR1 is MNHEY, CDR2 SVGAGI, per germline. CDR3 residues: CASRGGLKETQYF. The DNA for the CDR3 is TGTGCCAGCCGGGGTGGGCTAAAAGAGACCCAGTACTTC.

The chain carries TRBV2 and TRBJ1-4, with TRBD1 matching over 8 bases. The CDR3 sequence is 15 residues long. V dropped 6 bases and J dropped 5; count of bases not matched to a gene: 8. Germline values: CDR1 SNHLY, CDR2 FYNNEI. DNA for the CDR3: TGTGCCAGCAGGAAGGAGGCAGGGGGCAATGAAAAACTGTTTTTT. Its protein product is CASRKEAGGNEKLFF.

V and J are TRBV12-5 and TRBJ1-1; D is undetermined. CDR1 is LGHNT, CDR2 FRNRAP, per germline. V dropped 1 base and J dropped 4 bases, with 7 bases sitting between them. The length of the CDR3 is 13 residues. The CDR3 sequence is CASGLGRTTEAFF. CDR3 in DNA: TGTGCTAGTGGTTTGGGGAGGACCACTGAAGCTTTCTTT.